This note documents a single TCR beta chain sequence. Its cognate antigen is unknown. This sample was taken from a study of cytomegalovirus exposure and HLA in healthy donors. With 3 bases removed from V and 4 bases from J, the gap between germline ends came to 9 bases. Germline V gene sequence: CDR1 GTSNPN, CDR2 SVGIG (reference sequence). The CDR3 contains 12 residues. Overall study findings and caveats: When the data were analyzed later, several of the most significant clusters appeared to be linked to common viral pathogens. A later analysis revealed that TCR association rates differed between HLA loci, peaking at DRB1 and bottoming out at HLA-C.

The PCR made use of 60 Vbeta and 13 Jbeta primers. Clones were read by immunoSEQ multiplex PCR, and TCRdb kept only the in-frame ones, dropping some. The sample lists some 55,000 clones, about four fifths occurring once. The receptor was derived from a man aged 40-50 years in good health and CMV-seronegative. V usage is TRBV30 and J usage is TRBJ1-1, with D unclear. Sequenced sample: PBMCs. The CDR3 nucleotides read TGTGCCTGGAGCGACGGGAGCACTGAAGCTTTCTTT. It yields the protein CAWSDGSTEAFF.